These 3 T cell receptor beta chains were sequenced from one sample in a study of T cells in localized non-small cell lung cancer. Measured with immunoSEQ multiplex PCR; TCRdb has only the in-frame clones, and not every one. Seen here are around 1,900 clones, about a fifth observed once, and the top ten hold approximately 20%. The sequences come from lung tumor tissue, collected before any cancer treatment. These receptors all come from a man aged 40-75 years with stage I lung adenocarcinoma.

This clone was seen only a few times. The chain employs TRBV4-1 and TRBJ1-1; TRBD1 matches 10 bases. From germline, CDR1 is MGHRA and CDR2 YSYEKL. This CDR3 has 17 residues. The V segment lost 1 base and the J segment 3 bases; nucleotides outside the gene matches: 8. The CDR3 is CASSQGRDRGLYTEAFF. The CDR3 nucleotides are TGCGCCAGCAGCCAAGGCCGGGACAGGGGCCTGTACACTGAAGCTTTCTTT.

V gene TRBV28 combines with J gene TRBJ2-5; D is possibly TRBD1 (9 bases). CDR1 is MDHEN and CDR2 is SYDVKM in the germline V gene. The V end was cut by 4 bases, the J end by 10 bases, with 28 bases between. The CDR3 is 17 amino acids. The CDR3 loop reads CASSSFPGQGLGWGQYF. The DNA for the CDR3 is TGTGCCAGCAGTTCCTTCCCGGGACAGGGACTAGGATGGGGCCAGTACTTC.

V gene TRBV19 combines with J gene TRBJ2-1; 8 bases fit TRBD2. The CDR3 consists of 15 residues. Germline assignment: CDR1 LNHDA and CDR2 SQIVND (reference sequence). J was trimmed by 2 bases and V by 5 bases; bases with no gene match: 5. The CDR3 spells CASSATSGTYNEQFF. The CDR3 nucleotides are TGTGCCAGTAGTGCCACTAGCGGAACCTACAATGAGCAGTTCTTC.